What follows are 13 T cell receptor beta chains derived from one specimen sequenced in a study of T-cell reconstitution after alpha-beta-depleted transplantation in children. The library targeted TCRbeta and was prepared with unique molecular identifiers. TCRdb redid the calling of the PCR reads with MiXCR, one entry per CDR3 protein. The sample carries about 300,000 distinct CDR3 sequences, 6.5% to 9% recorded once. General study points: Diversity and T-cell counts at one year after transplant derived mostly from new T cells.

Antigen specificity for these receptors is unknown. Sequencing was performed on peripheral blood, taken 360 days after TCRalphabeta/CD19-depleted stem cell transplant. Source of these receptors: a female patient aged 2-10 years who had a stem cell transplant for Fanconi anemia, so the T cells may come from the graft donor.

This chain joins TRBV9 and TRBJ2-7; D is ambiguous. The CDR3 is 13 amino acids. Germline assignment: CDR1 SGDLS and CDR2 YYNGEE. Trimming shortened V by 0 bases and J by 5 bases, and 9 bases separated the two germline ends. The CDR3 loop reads CASSVGLYDEQYF. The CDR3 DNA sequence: TGTGCCAGCAGCGTAGGGCTATATGACGAGCAGTACTTC.

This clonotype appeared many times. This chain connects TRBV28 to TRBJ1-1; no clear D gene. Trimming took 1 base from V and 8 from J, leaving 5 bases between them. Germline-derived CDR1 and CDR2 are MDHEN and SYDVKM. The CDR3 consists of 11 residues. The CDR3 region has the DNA TGTGCCAGCAGTTTATCCCGGGAAGCTTTCTTT. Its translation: CASSLSREAFF.

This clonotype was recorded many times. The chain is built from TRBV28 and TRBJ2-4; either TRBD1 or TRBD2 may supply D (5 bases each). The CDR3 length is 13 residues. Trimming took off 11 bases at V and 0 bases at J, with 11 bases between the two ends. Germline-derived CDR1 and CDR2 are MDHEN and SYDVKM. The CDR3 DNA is TGTGCCCGGGGCAGATTAGCCAAAAACATTCAGTACTTC. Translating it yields CARGRLAKNIQYF.

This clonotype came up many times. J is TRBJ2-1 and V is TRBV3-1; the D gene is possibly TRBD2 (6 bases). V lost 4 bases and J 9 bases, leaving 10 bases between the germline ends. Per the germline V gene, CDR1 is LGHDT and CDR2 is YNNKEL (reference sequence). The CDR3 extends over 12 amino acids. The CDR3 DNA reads TGTGCCAGCAGCCCTAGCGTTTCTGAGCAGTTCTTC. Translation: CASSPSVSEQFF.

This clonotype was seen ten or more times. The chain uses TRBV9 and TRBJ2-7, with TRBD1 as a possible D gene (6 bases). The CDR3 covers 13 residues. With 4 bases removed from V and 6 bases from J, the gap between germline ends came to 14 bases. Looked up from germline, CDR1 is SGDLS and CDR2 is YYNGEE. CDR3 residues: CASSRTVLREQYF. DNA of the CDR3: TGTGCCAGCAGCCGGACAGTCCTACGCGAGCAGTACTTC.

The CDR3, as DNA: TGTGCCTGGAGGGGGGGGACTAGCGGGATCTACGAGCAGTACTTC. Translating gives CAWRGGTSGIYEQYF. The chain joins TRBV30 to TRBJ2-7; 13 bases are a match to TRBD2. After removal of 3 bases from V and 3 bases from J, the junction contained 5 bases not matched to a gene. CDR3 size: 15 residues. The germline V gene has CDR1 GTSNPN and CDR2 SVGIG (reference sequence).

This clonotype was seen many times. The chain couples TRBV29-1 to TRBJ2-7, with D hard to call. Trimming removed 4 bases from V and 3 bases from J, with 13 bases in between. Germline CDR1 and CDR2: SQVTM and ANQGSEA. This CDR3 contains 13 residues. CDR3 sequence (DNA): TGCAGCGTTGGCCAGCAGCGTCACTACGAGCAGTACTTC. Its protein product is CSVGQQRHYEQYF.

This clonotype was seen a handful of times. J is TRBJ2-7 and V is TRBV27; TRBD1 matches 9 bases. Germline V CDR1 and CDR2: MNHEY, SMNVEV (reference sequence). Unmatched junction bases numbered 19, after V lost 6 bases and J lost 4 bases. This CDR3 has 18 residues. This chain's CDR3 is CASSQTGTGISIQYEQYF. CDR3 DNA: TGTGCCAGCAGCCAGACCGGGACAGGGATTTCCATTCAATACGAGCAGTACTTC.

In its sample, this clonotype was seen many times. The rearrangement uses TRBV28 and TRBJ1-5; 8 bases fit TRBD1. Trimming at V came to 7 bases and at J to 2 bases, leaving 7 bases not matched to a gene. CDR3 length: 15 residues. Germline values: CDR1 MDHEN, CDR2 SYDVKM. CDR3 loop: CASNDQGAGNQPQHF. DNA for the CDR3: TGTGCCAGCAACGATCAGGGGGCGGGCAATCAGCCCCAGCATTTT. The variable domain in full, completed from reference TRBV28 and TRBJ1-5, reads DVKVTQSSRYLVKRTGEKVFLECVQDMDHENMFWYRQDPGLGLRLIYFSYDVKMKEKGDIPEGYSVSREKKERFSLILESASTNQTSMYLCASNDQGAGNQPQHFGDGTRLSIL.

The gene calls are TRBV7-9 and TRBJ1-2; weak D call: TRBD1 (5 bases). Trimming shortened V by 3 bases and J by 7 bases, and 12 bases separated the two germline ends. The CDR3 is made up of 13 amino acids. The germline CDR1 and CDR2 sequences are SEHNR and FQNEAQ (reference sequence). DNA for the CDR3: TGTGCCAGCAGCTTCCCAGGGCGATCTGGCTACACCTTC. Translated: CASSFPGRSGYTF.

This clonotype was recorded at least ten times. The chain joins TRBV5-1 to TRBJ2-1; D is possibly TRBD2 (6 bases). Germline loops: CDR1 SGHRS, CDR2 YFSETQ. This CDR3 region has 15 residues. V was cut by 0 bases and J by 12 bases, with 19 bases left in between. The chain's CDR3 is CASSLVFGGSGLQFF. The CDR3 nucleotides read TGCGCCAGCAGCTTGGTTTTTGGGGGGTCGGGGTTGCAGTTCTTC. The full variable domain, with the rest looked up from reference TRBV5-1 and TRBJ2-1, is KAGVTQTPRYLIKTRGQQVTLSCSPISGHRSVSWYQQTPGQGLQFLFEYFSETQRNKGNFPGRFSGRQFSNSRSEMNVSTLELGDSALYLCASSLVFGGSGLQFFGPGTRLTVL.

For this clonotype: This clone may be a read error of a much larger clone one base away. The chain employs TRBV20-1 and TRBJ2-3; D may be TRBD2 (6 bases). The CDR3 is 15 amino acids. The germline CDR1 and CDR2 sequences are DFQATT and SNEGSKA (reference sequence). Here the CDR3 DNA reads TGCAGTGTTAGATCGGCGGGACCTAGCACAGATACGCAGTATTTT. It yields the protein CSVRSAGPSTDTQYF.

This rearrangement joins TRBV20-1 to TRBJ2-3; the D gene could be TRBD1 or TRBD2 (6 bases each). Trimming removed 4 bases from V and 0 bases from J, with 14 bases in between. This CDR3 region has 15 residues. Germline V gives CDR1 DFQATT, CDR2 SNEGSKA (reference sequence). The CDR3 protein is CSANSGAPSTDTQYF. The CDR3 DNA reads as TGCAGTGCTAACTCGGGGGCCCCTAGCACAGATACGCAGTATTTT.